The clone carrying this TCR beta chain was seen just once. The data originate from a study of blood T cell repertoires in COVID-19. Overall study: Researchers got acute and convalescent COVID-19 samples from the United States, Italy and Spain.

Original methodology: The assay estimated nucleated cells by amplifying reference gene primers. Here immunoSEQ multiplex PCR was the method, and the copy in TCRdb shows in-frame clones only, minus some. V and J calls and clone size follow that table, whereas D and trimming were derived from the DNA. Of 200,000 to 300,000 clones detected, 85% to 90% appear once; the ten largest clones hold roughly 5.6%. Germline CDR1 is LNHDA and CDR2 is SQIVND (reference sequence). The CDR3 extends over 15 amino acids. Trimming pared 4 bases from V and 1 base from J, leaving 11 bases between. The chain recombines TRBV19 with TRBJ1-5, with a weak D call TRBD1 (5 bases). The receptor was derived from a woman aged 55-69 years with COVID-19, enrolled during active disease. Sequenced: peripheral blood. The chain's CDR3 is CASSRARDSNQPQHF. The CDR3, as DNA: TGTGCCAGTAGTAGAGCGCGGGACAGCAATCAGCCCCAGCATTTT.